A selection of T cell receptor beta chains follows, all from one sample in a study of PD-L1 blockade in urothelial cancer. The repertoire was sequenced with immunoSEQ multiplex PCR; TCRdb's copy has only in-frame clones and lacks some. Of around 50,000 clones in the sample, approximately 86% are singletons; the top ten hold approximately 1.8%. Sequenced here: PBMCs, sampled around atezolizumab (anti-PD-L1) treatment. These receptors all stem from a man aged 45 to 65 with urothelial cancer. Each CDR3 is given with its conserved first and last residue. The D gene is left open where the match is weak. The listing skips clone size in some rows; elsewhere it reads once, few, many or a size class.

j_gene	d_gene	v_gene	abundance	CDR3aa	CDR3nt
TRBJ2-7	-	TRBV27	few	CASTSGAYEQYF	TGTGCCAGCACCTCGGGAGCGTACGAGCAGTACTTC
TRBJ1-6	TRBD1	TRBV12-5	few	CASGLSSGTGIYNSPLHF	TGTGCTAGTGGTTTGAGCTCCGGGACAGGGATTTATAATTCACCCCTCCACTTT
TRBJ2-2	-	TRBV23-1	-	CASSGESPNTGELFF	TGCGCCAGCAGCGGAGAGTCACCGAACACCGGGGAGCTGTTTTTT
TRBJ2-1	TRBD2	TRBV29-1	-	CSVDRRLAGGSYNEQFF	TGCAGCGTTGACCGGCGACTAGCGGGAGGATCCTACAATGAGCAGTTCTTC
TRBJ1-4	-	TRBV9	-	CASSAIGGVNEKLFF	TGTGCCAGCAGCGCGATAGGAGGCGTTAATGAAAAACTGTTTTTT
TRBJ2-3	-	TRBV25-1	-	CASSQARDSHPGF	TGTGCCAGCAGCCAGGCCCGGGACTCCCATCCCGGCTTT
TRBJ2-3	TRBD2	TRBV4-2	-	CASSQERLTSSTDTQYF	TGTGCCAGCAGCCAAGAAAGGTTGACTAGCAGCACAGATACGCAGTATTTT
TRBJ1-1	-	TRBV9	once	CASSGGGHGGNTEAFF	TGTGCCAGCAGCGGAGGAGGGCACGGGGGGAACACTGAAGCTTTCTTT
TRBJ1-4	TRBD1	TRBV2	-	CASSSGQANEKLFF	TGTGCCAGCAGTTCGGGACAGGCTAATGAAAAACTGTTTTTT
TRBJ1-1	-	TRBV6-6	few	CASSYPRGRGTEAFF	TGTGCCAGCAGCTACCCCCGGGGGCGGGGGACTGAAGCTTTCTTT
TRBJ2-2	-	TRBV4-2	-	CASSPVWGAKPGELFF	TGTGCCAGCAGCCCGGTCTGGGGCGCAAAGCCCGGGGAGCTGTTTTTT
TRBJ2-1	TRBD2	TRBV5-1	-	CASSAGSGGSYNEQFF	TGCGCCAGCAGTGCCGGGAGCGGGGGTTCCTACAATGAGCAGTTCTTC
TRBJ1-1	-	TRBV6-6	once	CASRDGGTNTEAFF	TGTGCCAGCAGAGACGGAGGGACCAACACTGAAGCTTTCTTT
TRBJ2-3	-	TRBV5-6	-	CASSPSHSTDTQYF	TGTGCCAGCAGCCCGAGCCATAGCACAGATACGCAGTATTTT
TRBJ2-3	-	TRBV4-2	-	CASSPRDFGLTTDTQYF	TGTGCCAGCAGCCCCCGGGATTTTGGGCTAACGACAGATACGCAGTATTTT
TRBJ2-7	-	TRBV7-2	-	CASSLGFSGTFSYEQYF	TGTGCCAGCAGCTTAGGATTTTCGGGAACATTCTCCTACGAGCAGTACTTC
TRBJ1-2	-	TRBV15	-	CATSRGQYGYTF	TGTGCCACCAGCAGAGGGCAGTATGGCTACACCTTC
TRBJ1-2	-	TRBV29-1	-	CSVTTGIYGYTF	TGCAGCGTTACGACAGGTATCTATGGCTACACCTTC
TRBJ2-5	TRBD2	TRBV5-1	-	CASSLARTSGRAGETQYF	TGCGCCAGCAGCTTGGCAAGGACTAGCGGGAGGGCCGGAGAGACCCAGTACTTC
TRBJ2-7	-	TRBV7-7	few	CASSTGLGEQYF	TGTGCCAGCAGCACCGGACTCGGCGAGCAGTACTTC
TRBJ2-7	TRBD1	TRBV6-5	once	CASSWDRGLSYEQYF	TGTGCCAGCAGTTGGGACAGGGGGCTTTCCTACGAGCAGTACTTC
TRBJ2-5	TRBD1	TRBV5-6	-	CASSLNRGLGQETQYF	TGTGCCAGCAGCTTGAACAGGGGGCTGGGACAAGAGACCCAGTACTTC
TRBJ1-2	-	TRBV5-5	-	CASSLEDRFYGYTF	TGTGCCAGCAGCTTGGAAGACAGATTCTATGGCTACACCTTC
TRBJ1-1	TRBD1	TRBV25-1	-	CASSDLSTGFATEAFF	TGTGCCAGCAGTGACCTGTCGACAGGGTTTGCCACTGAAGCTTTCTTT
TRBJ2-1	TRBD2	TRBV4-3	-	CASSRRTSGNYNEQFF	TGCGCCAGCAGCCGAAGGACTAGCGGGAACTACAATGAGCAGTTCTTC
TRBJ2-3	TRBD2	TRBV19	-	CASSRGLAGVTDTQYF	TGTGCCAGTAGTAGGGGACTAGCGGGGGTAACAGATACGCAGTATTTT
TRBJ2-1	TRBD2	TRBV28	-	CASSSGLAGYSYNEQFF	TGTGCCAGCAGTTCCGGACTAGCGGGGTACTCCTACAATGAGCAGTTCTTC
TRBJ2-1	TRBD1	TRBV12-5	once	CASGLTQGNEQFF	TGTGCTAGTGGTTTGACACAGGGGAATGAGCAGTTCTTC
TRBJ2-2	TRBD2	TRBV5-8	once	CASSLGHGGSTNTGELFF	TGTGCCAGCAGCTTGGGCCACGGCGGGAGTACGAACACCGGGGAGCTGTTTTTT
TRBJ2-5	TRBD2	TRBV7-8	-	CASSTRTSGGQETQYF	TGTGCCAGCAGCACGCGGACTAGCGGGGGGCAAGAGACCCAGTACTTC
TRBJ2-3	-	TRBV6-1	-	CASRMTSGGTDTQYF	TGTGCCAGCAGGATGACTAGTGGGGGCACAGATACGCAGTATTTT
TRBJ1-5	-	TRBV6-5	once	CASSLDKGNQPQHF	TGTGCCAGCAGTTTAGACAAAGGCAATCAGCCCCAGCATTTT
TRBJ2-7	-	TRBV7-9	-	CASSVTYEQYF	TGTGCCAGCAGCGTAACCTACGAGCAGTACTTC
TRBJ1-5	-	TRBV7-8	-	CASSYELWGGSGNQPQHF	TGTGCCAGCAGCTACGAACTTTGGGGGGGTTCGGGCAATCAGCCCCAGCATTTT
TRBJ2-1	-	TRBV6-1	-	CASSDGIGATEQFF	TGTGCCAGCAGTGATGGGATAGGGGCCACTGAGCAGTTCTTC
TRBJ1-5	TRBD1	TRBV5-6	-	CASSFSGQGSNQPQHF	TGTGCCAGCAGCTTCTCAGGACAGGGGTCCAATCAGCCCCAGCATTTT
TRBJ1-5	-	TRBV18	-	CASSTGQIGPQHF	TGTGCCAGCTCAACCGGACAGATCGGACCCCAGCATTTT